This section outlines one T cell receptor (beta chain) sequence together with its context. The antigen is undetermined. From RNA transcripts, TCR beta CDR3 regions were amplified. In the first-round RT-PCR of the TCR CDR3, the HTBI primer set was used. TCRdb reprocessed the multiplex PCR reads via MiXCR and lists one record per CDR3 protein. The sample shows approximately 400,000 distinct CDR3 sequences, around a sixth of them seen only once. PBMCs were derived from about 10 ml fresh peripheral blood. Germline V lookup: CDR1 SGDLS, CDR2 YYNGEE. There are 16 residues in the CDR3. The V gene lost 0 bases and the J gene lost 4 bases, with 14 bases spanning the gap. The sample comes from a study of T cells in Graves' hyperthyroidism and ophthalmopathy. General study findings and limits: For ophthalmopathy, model prediction preceded onset by a median around 7 months.

The sample comprised blood. This TCR came from a young woman with Graves' hyperthyroidism that later progressed to Graves' ophthalmopathy. The chain is built from TRBV9 and TRBJ1-5; TRBD1 might be the D (5 bases). The CDR3, as DNA: TGTGCCAGCAGCGTAGATTCGGGGGGACCGAATCAGCCCCAGCATTTT. Translated: CASSVDSGGPNQPQHF.